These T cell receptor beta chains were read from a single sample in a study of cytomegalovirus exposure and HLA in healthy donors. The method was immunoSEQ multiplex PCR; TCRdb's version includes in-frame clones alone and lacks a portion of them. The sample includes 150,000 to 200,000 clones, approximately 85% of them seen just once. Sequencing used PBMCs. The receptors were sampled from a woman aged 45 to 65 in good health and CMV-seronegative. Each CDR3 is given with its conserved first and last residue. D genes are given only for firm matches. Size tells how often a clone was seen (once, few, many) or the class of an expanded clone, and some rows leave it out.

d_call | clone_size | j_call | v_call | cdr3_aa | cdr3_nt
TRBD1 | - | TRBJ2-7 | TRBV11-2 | CASSRDREYYEQYF | TGTGCCAGCAGCCGCGACAGGGAATACTACGAGCAGTACTTC
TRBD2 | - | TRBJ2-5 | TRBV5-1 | CASSYLLAVQETQYF | TGCGCCAGCAGCTATTTACTAGCGGTCCAAGAGACCCAGTACTTC
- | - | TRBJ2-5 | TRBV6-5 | CASSKRFQETQYF | TGTGCCAGCAGTAAGAGGTTCCAAGAGACCCAGTACTTC
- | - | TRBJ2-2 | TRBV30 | CAWRRAVNTGELFF | TGTGCCTGGAGGCGGGCCGTGAACACCGGGGAGCTGTTTTTT
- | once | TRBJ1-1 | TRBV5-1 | CASSPRTEYNTEAFF | TGCGCCAGCAGCCCAAGGACAGAGTACAACACTGAAGCTTTCTTT
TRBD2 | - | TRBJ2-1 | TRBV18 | CASSLRTSGSGNEQFF | TGTGCCAGCTCACTCCGGACTAGCGGGAGTGGCAATGAGCAGTTCTTC
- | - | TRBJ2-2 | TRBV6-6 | CASRAGGRTGELFF | TGTGCCAGCAGGGCGGGTGGGAGGACCGGGGAGCTGTTTTTT
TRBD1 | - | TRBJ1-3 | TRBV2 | CATGTGGFGNTIYF | TGTGCAACCGGGACAGGGGGTTTTGGAAACACCATATATTTT
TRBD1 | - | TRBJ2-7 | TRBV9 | CASSVLPGQGFSYEQYF | TGTGCCAGCAGCGTTCTACCGGGACAGGGCTTCTCCTACGAGCAGTACTTC
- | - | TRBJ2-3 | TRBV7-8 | CASYQITRQSTDTQYF | TGTGCCAGCTACCAAATAACTAGGCAGAGCACAGATACGCAGTATTTT
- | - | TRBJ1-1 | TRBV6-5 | CASSYESRNTEAFF | TGTGCCAGCAGTTACGAAAGCCGGAACACTGAAGCTTTCTTT
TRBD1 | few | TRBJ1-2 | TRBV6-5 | CASSNSGTGNYGYTF | TGTGCCAGCAGCAACTCCGGGACAGGCAACTATGGCTACACCTTC
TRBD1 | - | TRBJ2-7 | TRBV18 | CASSPSDRAYEQYF | TGTGCCAGCTCACCATCCGACAGGGCCTACGAGCAGTACTTC
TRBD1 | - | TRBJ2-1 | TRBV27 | CASRPTGAPISEQFF | TGTGCCAGCAGACCAACAGGGGCCCCAATCTCGGAGCAGTTCTTC
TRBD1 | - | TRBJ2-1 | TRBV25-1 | CASRRYGDSLNEQFF | TGTGCCAGCAGAAGGTATGGGGACAGTTTAAATGAGCAGTTCTTC
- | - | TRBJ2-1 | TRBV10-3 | CAISDLRAGRSYNEQFF | TGTGCCATCAGTGACCTCCGGGCGGGGCGCTCCTACAATGAGCAGTTCTTC
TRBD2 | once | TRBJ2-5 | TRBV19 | CASSIASGRAGEETQYF | TGTGCCAGTAGTATCGCTAGCGGGAGGGCGGGTGAGGAGACCCAGTACTTC
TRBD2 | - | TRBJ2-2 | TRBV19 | CATQASGRLGELFF | TGTGCCACCCAGGCTAGCGGGAGGCTTGGGGAGCTGTTTTTT
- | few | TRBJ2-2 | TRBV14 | CASSQDGADEGLWNTGELFF | TGTGCCAGCAGCCAAGATGGGGCGGACGAGGGACTTTGGAACACCGGGGAGCTGTTTTTT
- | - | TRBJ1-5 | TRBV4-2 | CASRGTLNQPQHF | TGTGCCAGCCGAGGGACACTAAATCAGCCCCAGCATTTT
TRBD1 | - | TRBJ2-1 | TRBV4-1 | CASSQQTGSGYNEQFF | TGCGCCAGCAGCCAGCAGACAGGGTCGGGCTACAATGAGCAGTTCTTC
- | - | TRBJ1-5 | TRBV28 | CASSLGEGWDQPQHF | TGTGCCAGCAGTTTAGGTGAGGGATGGGATCAGCCCCAGCATTTT
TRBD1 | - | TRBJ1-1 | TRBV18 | CASSPDRGQNTEAFF | TGTGCCAGCTCACCAGACAGGGGGCAAAACACTGAAGCTTTCTTT